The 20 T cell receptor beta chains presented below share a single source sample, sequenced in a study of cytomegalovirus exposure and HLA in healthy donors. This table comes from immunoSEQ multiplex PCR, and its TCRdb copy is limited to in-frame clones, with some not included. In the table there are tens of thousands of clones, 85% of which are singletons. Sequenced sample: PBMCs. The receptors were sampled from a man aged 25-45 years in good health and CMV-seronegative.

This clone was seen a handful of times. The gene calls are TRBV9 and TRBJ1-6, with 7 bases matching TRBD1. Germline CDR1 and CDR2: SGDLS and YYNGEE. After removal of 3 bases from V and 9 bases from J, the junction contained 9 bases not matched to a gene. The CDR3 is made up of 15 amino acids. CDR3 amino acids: CASSETGWEGSPLHF. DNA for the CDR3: TGTGCCAGCAGCGAGACAGGGTGGGAAGGTTCACCCCTCCACTTT.

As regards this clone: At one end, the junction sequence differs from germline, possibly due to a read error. CDR3 sequence: CASSVTGSSYNEQFF. DNA for the CDR3: TGTGCCAGCAGCGTAACAGGGAGCTCCTACAATGAGCAGTTCTTC. The chain carries TRBV7-3 and TRBJ2-1; possible D gene TRBD1, 6 bases. Per the germline V gene, CDR1 is SGHTA and CDR2 is FQGTGA. There are 15 residues in the CDR3.

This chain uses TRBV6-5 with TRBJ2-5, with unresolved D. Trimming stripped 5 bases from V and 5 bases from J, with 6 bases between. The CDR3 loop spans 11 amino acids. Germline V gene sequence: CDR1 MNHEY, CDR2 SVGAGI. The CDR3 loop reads CASSHGETQYF. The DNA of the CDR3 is TGTGCCAGCAGTCACGGGGAGACCCAGTACTTC.

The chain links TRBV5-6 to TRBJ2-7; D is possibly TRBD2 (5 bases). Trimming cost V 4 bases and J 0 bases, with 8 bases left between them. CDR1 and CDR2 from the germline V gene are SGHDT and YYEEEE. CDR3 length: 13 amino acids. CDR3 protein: CASSPGNSYEQYV. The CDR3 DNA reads TGTGCCAGCAGCCCCGGGAACTCCTACGAGCAGTACGTC.

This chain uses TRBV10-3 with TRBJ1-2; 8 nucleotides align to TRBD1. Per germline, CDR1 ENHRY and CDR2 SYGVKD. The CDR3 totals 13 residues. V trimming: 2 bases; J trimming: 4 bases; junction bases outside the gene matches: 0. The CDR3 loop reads CAISEDRGYGYTF. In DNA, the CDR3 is TGTGCCATCAGTGAGGACAGGGGCTATGGCTACACCTTC.

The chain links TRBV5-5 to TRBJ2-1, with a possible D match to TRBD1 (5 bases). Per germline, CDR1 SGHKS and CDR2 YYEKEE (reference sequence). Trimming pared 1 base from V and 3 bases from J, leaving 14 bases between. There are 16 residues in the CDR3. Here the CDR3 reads CASSLKLWGSYNEQFF. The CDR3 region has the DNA TGTGCCAGCAGCTTGAAGCTTTGGGGCAGCTACAATGAGCAGTTCTTC. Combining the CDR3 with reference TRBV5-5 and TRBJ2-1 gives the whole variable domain DAGVTQSPTHLIKTRGQQVTLRCSPISGHKSVSWYQQVLGQGPQFIFQYYEKEERGRGNFPDRFSARQFPNYSSELNVNALLLGDSALYLCASSLKLWGSYNEQFFGPGTRLTVL.

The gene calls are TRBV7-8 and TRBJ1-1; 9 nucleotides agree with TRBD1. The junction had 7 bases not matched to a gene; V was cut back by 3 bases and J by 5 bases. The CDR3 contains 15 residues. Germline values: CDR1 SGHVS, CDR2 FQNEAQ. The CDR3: CASSFGQGKGTEAFF. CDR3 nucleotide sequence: TGTGCCAGCAGCTTCGGACAGGGGAAGGGGACTGAAGCTTTCTTT.

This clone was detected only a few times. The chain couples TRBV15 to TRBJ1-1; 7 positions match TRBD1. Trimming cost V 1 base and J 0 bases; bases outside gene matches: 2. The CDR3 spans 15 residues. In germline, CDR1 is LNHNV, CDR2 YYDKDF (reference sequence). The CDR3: CATSRGRGLNTEAFF. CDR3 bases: TGTGCCACCAGCAGAGGTAGGGGGCTGAACACTGAAGCTTTCTTT.

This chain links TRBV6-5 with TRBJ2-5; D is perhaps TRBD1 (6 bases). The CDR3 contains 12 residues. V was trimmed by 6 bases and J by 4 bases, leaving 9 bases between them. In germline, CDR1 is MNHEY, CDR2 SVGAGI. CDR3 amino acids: CASSSGAETQYF. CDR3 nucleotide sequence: TGTGCCAGCAGCTCAGGGGCAGAGACCCAGTACTTC.

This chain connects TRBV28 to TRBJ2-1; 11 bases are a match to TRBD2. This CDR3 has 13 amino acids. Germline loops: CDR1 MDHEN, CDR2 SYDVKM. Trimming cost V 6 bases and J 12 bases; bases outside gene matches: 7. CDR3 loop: CASSPLAGVGQFF. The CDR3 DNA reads TGTGCCAGCAGCCCACTAGCGGGAGTAGGGCAGTTCTTC.

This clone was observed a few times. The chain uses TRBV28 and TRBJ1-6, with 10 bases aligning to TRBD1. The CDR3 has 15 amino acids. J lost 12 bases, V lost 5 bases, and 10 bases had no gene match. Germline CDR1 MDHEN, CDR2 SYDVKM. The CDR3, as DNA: TGTGCCAGCAGTAAAGGAGCCGGGACAGGGGTACCCCTCCACTTT. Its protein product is CASSKGAGTGVPLHF.

The CDR3 reads CASSLQQEKLFF. The CDR3 nucleotides read TGTGCCAGCAGCCTACAACAGGAAAAACTGTTTTTT. The V gene is TRBV7-9, the J gene TRBJ1-4; D is unresolved. CDR1 is SEHNR and CDR2 is FQNEAQ in the germline V gene (reference sequence). This CDR3 contains 12 residues. The ends were cut back, 5 bases at V and 8 bases at J, with 9 bases in the middle.

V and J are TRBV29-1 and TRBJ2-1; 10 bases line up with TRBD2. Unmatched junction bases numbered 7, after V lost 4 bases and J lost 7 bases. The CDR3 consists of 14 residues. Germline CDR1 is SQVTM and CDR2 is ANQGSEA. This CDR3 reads CSVVKSGRDNEQFF. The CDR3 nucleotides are TGCAGCGTTGTGAAGAGCGGGAGGGATAATGAGCAGTTCTTC.

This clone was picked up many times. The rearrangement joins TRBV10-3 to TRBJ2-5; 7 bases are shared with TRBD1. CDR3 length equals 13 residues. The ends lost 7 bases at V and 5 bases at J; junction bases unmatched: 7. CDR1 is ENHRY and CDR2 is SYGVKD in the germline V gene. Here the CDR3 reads CAINTGETETQYF. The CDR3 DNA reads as TGTGCCATCAATACAGGGGAGACGGAGACCCAGTACTTC.

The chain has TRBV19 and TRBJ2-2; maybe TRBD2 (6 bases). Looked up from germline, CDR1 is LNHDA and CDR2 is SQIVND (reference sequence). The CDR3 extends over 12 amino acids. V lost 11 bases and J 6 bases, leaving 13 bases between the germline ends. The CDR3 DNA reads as TGTGCCGGGAGGAGTGAGGCCGGGGAGCTGTTTTTT. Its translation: CAGRSEAGELFF.

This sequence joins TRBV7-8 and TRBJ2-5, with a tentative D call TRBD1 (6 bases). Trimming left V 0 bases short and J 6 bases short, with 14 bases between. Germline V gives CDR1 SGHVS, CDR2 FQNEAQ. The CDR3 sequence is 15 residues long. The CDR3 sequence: CASSLAGTRTQTQYF. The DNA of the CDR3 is TGTGCCAGCAGCTTAGCGGGGACACGGACGCAGACCCAGTACTTC.

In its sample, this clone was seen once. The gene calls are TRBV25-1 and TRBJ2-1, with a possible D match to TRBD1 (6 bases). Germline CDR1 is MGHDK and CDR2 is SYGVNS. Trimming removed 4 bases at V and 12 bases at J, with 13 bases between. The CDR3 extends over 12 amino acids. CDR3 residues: CASSGHREGQFF. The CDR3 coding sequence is TGTGCCAGCAGTGGACACAGGGAAGGGCAGTTCTTC.

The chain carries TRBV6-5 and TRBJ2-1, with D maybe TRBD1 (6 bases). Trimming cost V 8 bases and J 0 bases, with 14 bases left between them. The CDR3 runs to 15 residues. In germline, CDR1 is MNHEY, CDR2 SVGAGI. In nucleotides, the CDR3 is TGTGCCAGCTGGCCCACAGGGAGCTCCTACAATGAGCAGTTCTTC. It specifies CASWPTGSSYNEQFF.

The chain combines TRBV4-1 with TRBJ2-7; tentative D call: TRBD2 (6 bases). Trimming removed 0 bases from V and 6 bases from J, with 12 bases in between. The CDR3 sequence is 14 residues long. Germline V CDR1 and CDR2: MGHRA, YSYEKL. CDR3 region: CASSQDFGGGEQYV. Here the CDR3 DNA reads TGCGCCAGCAGCCAAGATTTCGGGGGAGGCGAGCAGTACGTC.

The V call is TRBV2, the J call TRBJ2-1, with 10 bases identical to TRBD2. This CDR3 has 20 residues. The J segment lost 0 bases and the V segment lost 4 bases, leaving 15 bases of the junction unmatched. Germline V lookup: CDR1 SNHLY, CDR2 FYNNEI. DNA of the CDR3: TGTGCCAGCAGTGGCCGGACTAGCGGAACACATTCGAGCTCCTACAATGAGCAGTTCTTC. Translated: CASSGRTSGTHSSSYNEQFF.